The next 26 T cell receptor beta chains were all read from a single sample in a study of blood T cells in healthy people across ages. Sample-barcoded 5' priming and a J-beta primer mix drove a second PCR of about 6 to 12 cycles. TCRdb re-analysed the 5' RACE reads in MiXCR, keeping a single row per CDR3 protein. The table includes some 1.5 million distinct CDR3 sequences, 42% detected once. Sequenced material: blood. The receptors shown here come from a woman between 18 and 29 years old in good health.

This clonotype came up once. Germline and junction disagree at one end, which may indicate a read error. This chain connects TRBV25-1 to TRBJ1-2; D uncertain. The germline V gene encodes CDR1 MGHDK and CDR2 SYGVNS. This CDR3 comprises 12 residues. CDR3 protein: CDSSEVSYGYTF. CDR3 nucleotide sequence: TGTGACAGCAGTGAAGTTAGCTATGGCTACACCTTC.

This chain links TRBV7-2 with TRBJ1-2; D unresolved. The CDR3 length is 14 residues. The ends were cut back, 5 bases at V and 2 bases at J, with 12 bases in the middle. Germline-derived CDR1 and CDR2 are SGHTA and FQGNSA. CDR3 sequence reads: CASSLTTLNYGYTF. CDR3 DNA sequence: TGTGCCAGCAGCCTCACAACCCTAAACTATGGCTACACCTTC.

This chain connects TRBV11-2 to TRBJ2-4, with D perhaps matching TRBD2 (6 bases). This CDR3 has 12 residues. The ends were cut back, 6 bases at V and 15 bases at J, with 18 bases in the middle. Looked up from germline, CDR1 is SGHAT and CDR2 is FQNNGV. As DNA, the CDR3 is TGTGCCAGCAGACATGGGACTTTTGGGCCGTACTTC. This codes for CASRHGTFGPYF.

The chain has TRBV5-1 and TRBJ2-1, with 10 nucleotides matching TRBD2. Germline V CDR1 and CDR2: SGHRS, YFSETQ. J gave up 5 bases and V 5 bases, and 10 bases lay outside the gene matches. The CDR3 covers 16 residues. The CDR3 loop reads CASRRTGTSVHNEQFF. As DNA, the CDR3 is TGCGCCAGCAGACGGACCGGGACTAGCGTTCACAATGAGCAGTTCTTC.

This clonotype was seen more than once but under ten times. The V gene is TRBV11-2, the J gene TRBJ2-5; no clear D. Germline V gene lookup returns CDR1 SGHAT and CDR2 FQNNGV. V lost 3 bases, J lost 11 bases, and 16 bases lay in between. CDR3 length equals 13 residues. The chain's CDR3 is CASSFQSETEQYF. In DNA form, the CDR3 reads TGTGCCAGCAGCTTCCAGAGCGAAACGGAGCAGTACTTC.

CDR3 protein: CASSLMATLGPGGYNEQFF. In nucleotides, the CDR3 is TGTGCCAGCAGCTTAATGGCTACCCTGGGGCCAGGTGGCTACAATGAGCAGTTCTTC. The chain combines TRBV7-3 with TRBJ2-1; TRBD1 might be the D (5 bases). The CDR3 has 19 amino acids. V lost 1 base to trimming and J lost 3 bases, with 22 bases between them. Germline V gives CDR1 SGHTA, CDR2 FQGTGA.

This clonotype was seen more than once but under ten times. The V and J genes are TRBV27 and TRBJ2-7, with D possibly matching TRBD2 (5 bases). Per the germline V gene, CDR1 is MNHEY and CDR2 is SMNVEV (reference sequence). This CDR3 has 12 residues. The V and J ends lost 5 bases and 7 bases respectively, with 12 bases between them. CDR3 nucleotides: TGTGCCAGCAGTCCCGGACTCAATGAGCAGTACTTC. Its protein product is CASSPGLNEQYF.

This clonotype appeared a few times. The rearrangement uses TRBV24-1 and TRBJ2-2; D possibly uses TRBD1 or TRBD2 (6 bases each). The germline gives CDR1 KGHDR, CDR2 SFDVKD. V gave up 0 bases and J gave up 7 bases, with 17 bases separating them. The CDR3 length is 17 residues. Here the CDR3 DNA reads TGTGCCACCAGTGATTTGGCGGGGACATCCAAGGGCGGGGAGCTGTTTTTT. Translating gives CATSDLAGTSKGGELFF.

The table lists this clonotype with many counts. The rearrangement joins TRBV20-1 to TRBJ2-1; D remains unclear. Deletions cut 3 bases from V and 8 bases from J, with 8 bases between. Germline loops: CDR1 DFQATT, CDR2 SNEGSKA (reference sequence). The CDR3 covers 11 residues. The CDR3 protein is CSASFGDEQFF. The CDR3 DNA sequence: TGCAGTGCTAGCTTCGGAGATGAGCAGTTCTTC.

This chain's CDR3 is CASSQETRGRNEKLFF. The CDR3 DNA reads as TGCGCCAGCAGCCAAGAAACCCGGGGGCGGAATGAAAAACTGTTTTTT. The genes are TRBV4-1 and TRBJ1-4; D is perhaps TRBD1 (6 bases). CDR1 is MGHRA, CDR2 YSYEKL, per germline. V was trimmed by 0 bases and J by 5 bases, leaving 13 bases between them. CDR3 length: 16 amino acids.

This clonotype was detected only a few times. An end of the junction does not agree with germline; a read error may underlie this. J is TRBJ1-4 and V is TRBV20-1; the D is unclear. Germline values: CDR1 DFQATT, CDR2 SNEGSKA (reference sequence). CDR3 length: 15 amino acids. This CDR3 reads CSARTLGFSKEKLFF. The CDR3 coding sequence is TGCAGTGCTAGAACACTGGGTTTTTCTAAAGAAAAACTGTTTTTT.

The V gene is TRBV6-5, the J gene TRBJ2-3, with 7 bases aligning to TRBD2. Trimming cost V 6 bases and J 0 bases; bases outside gene matches: 3. The V gene's germline CDR1 is MNHEY and CDR2 SVGAGI. The CDR3 totals 14 residues. The CDR3 nucleotides are TGTGCCAGCAGGATTAGCGGGAGCACAGATACGCAGTATTTT. Translating gives CASRISGSTDTQYF.

The V gene is TRBV20-1, the J gene TRBJ2-7, with D unresolved. Germline loops: CDR1 DFQATT, CDR2 SNEGSKA (reference sequence). The CDR3 is 13 amino acids. Trimming left V 6 bases short and J 0 bases short, with 12 bases between. The CDR3 spells CSAATTGSYEQYF. The CDR3, as DNA: TGCAGTGCGGCGACGACTGGCTCCTACGAGCAGTACTTC.

V is TRBV12-3 or TRBV12-4 and J is TRBJ1-4, with D perhaps TRBD1 (6 bases). V shed 4 bases and J shed 8 bases, with 17 bases lying between them. There are 15 residues in the CDR3. CDR3 sequence: CASSYGQFRGEKLFF. The CDR3 DNA is TGTGCCAGCAGTTACGGACAGTTTCGGGGGGAAAAACTGTTTTTT.

This clonotype was found a few times. The chain uses TRBV6-5 and TRBJ2-3, with TRBD2 matching 9 bases. V gave up 5 bases and J gave up 2 bases; unmatched junction bases: 5. Per the germline V gene, CDR1 is MNHEY and CDR2 is SVGAGI. The CDR3 covers 15 residues. This CDR3 reads CASSATSGYTDTQYF. The CDR3 DNA reads as TGTGCCAGCAGTGCGACTAGCGGCTACACAGATACGCAGTATTTT.

The rearrangement links TRBV12-3 or TRBV12-4 to TRBJ1-1, with D maybe TRBD1 (6 bases). The CDR3 sequence is 13 residues long. Between the trimmed V and J ends, which lost 3 bases and 11 bases, there was a span of 16 bases. CDR3 sequence reads: CASSLAGTSAAFF. The CDR3 DNA follows: TGTGCCAGCAGTTTGGCCGGGACATCGGCCGCTTTCTTT.

In this sample, this clonotype turned up many times. The genes are TRBV7-9 and TRBJ2-1; D ambiguous. V dropped 8 bases and J dropped 4 bases, with 12 bases sitting between them. CDR3 length: 13 residues. Germline V lookup: CDR1 SEHNR, CDR2 FQNEAQ (reference sequence). DNA of the CDR3: TGTGCCAGCTCCTCTCGGGTGTACAATGAGCAGTTCTTC. Protein sequence: CASSSRVYNEQFF.

The chain employs TRBV14 and TRBJ2-1; D remains ambiguous. V lost 1 base to trimming and J lost 1 base, with 8 bases between them. Per the germline V gene, CDR1 is SGHDN and CDR2 is FVKESK. The CDR3 runs to 15 residues. For the CDR3, the DNA is TGTGCCAGCAGCCAAGGACGATTGTCCTACAATGAGCAGTTCTTC. It encodes CASSQGRLSYNEQFF.

This clonotype was seen a single time. The V gene is TRBV7-3, the J gene TRBJ1-6; D uncertain. The CDR3 is 16 amino acids. V dropped 1 base and J dropped 0 bases, with 7 bases sitting between them. Germline V gene sequence: CDR1 SGHTA, CDR2 FQGTGA. The CDR3 protein is CASSLKAFSYNSPLHF. The CDR3 nucleotides read TGTGCCAGCAGCTTAAAGGCTTTCTCCTATAATTCACCCCTCCACTTT. The full variable domain, its missing parts supplied by reference TRBV7-3 and TRBJ1-6, is GAGVSQTPSNKVTEKGKYVELRCDPISGHTALYWYRQSLGQGPEFLIYFQGTGAADDSGLPNDRFFAVRPEGSVSTLKIQRTERGDSAVYLCASSLKAFSYNSPLHFGNGTRLTVT.

The rearrangement joins TRBV5-1 to TRBJ2-1; D is possibly TRBD1 (7 bases). The V end was cut by 0 bases, the J end by 8 bases, with 12 bases between. This CDR3 comprises 14 residues. Germline V CDR1 and CDR2: SGHRS, YFSETQ. This CDR3 reads CASSLGDREDEQFF. CDR3 DNA: TGCGCCAGCAGCTTGGGAGACAGGGAGGATGAGCAGTTCTTC.

The V and J genes are TRBV5-1 and TRBJ2-7; D gene unclear. The CDR3 runs to 13 residues. Germline assignment: CDR1 SGHRS and CDR2 YFSETQ. The germline V and J ends were trimmed by 4 bases and 1 base, with 9 bases remaining between them. CDR3 sequence: CASSMVRSYEQYF. Written as DNA, the CDR3 is TGCGCCAGCAGCATGGTTAGATCCTACGAGCAGTACTTC.

The chain links TRBV20-1 to TRBJ2-7; the D call may be TRBD1 or TRBD2 (5 bases each). The CDR3 is 14 amino acids. Germline V lookup: CDR1 DFQATT, CDR2 SNEGSKA (reference sequence). Trimming removed 2 bases at V and 0 bases at J, with 11 bases between. CDR3: CSARLAGTSYEQYF. The CDR3 bases are TGCAGTGCTAGACTGGCAGGGACCTCCTACGAGCAGTACTTC.

The chain joins TRBV6-2 or TRBV6-3 to TRBJ1-5; TRBD1 is a possible D gene (5 bases). CDR3 size: 15 residues. Trimming stripped 6 bases from V and 3 bases from J, with 15 bases between. Germline CDR1 MNHEY, CDR2 SVGEGT. The CDR3 DNA reads as TGTGCCAGCAGAAACGCAGGGCGTTCCAATCAGCCCCAGCATTTT. Translated: CASRNAGRSNQPQHF.

This clonotype was seen a few times. This CDR3 reads CASSLAGGPDNEQFF. The CDR3 DNA reads as TGCGCCAGCAGCTTAGCGGGAGGGCCGGACAATGAGCAGTTCTTC. This rearrangement joins TRBV5-1 to TRBJ2-1; 10 nucleotides align to TRBD2. This CDR3 has 15 residues. The V gene end was trimmed by 2 bases and the J gene end by 5 bases; junction bases not matched to a gene: 4. CDR1 is SGHRS and CDR2 is YFSETQ in the germline V gene.

This clonotype appeared a single time. The chain's CDR3 is CSAREMTSALYEQYF. The CDR3 bases are TGCAGTGCTAGAGAAATGACTAGCGCTCTTTACGAGCAGTACTTC. The rearrangement joins TRBV20-1 to TRBJ2-7, with TRBD2 matching over 8 bases. The CDR3 totals 15 residues. Trimming at V came to 0 bases and at J to 4 bases, leaving 8 bases not matched to a gene. Looked up from germline, CDR1 is DFQATT and CDR2 is SNEGSKA (reference sequence).

This clonotype appeared a few times. This CDR3 reads CSAVGHFGTEAFF. In DNA, the CDR3 is TGCAGCGCCGTGGGACACTTTGGCACTGAAGCTTTCTTT. This rearrangement joins TRBV29-1 to TRBJ1-1; D might be TRBD1 (6 bases). The CDR3 length is 13 residues. The V and J ends lost 7 bases and 4 bases respectively, with 16 bases between them. Per germline, CDR1 SQVTM and CDR2 ANQGSEA. Supplemented by reference TRBV29-1 and TRBJ1-1, the full variable domain reads SAVISQKPSRDICQRGTSLTIQCQVDSQVTMMFWYRQQPGQSLTLIATANQGSEATYESGFVIDKFPISRPNLTFSTLTVSNMSPEDSSIYLCSAVGHFGTEAFFGQGTRLTVV.